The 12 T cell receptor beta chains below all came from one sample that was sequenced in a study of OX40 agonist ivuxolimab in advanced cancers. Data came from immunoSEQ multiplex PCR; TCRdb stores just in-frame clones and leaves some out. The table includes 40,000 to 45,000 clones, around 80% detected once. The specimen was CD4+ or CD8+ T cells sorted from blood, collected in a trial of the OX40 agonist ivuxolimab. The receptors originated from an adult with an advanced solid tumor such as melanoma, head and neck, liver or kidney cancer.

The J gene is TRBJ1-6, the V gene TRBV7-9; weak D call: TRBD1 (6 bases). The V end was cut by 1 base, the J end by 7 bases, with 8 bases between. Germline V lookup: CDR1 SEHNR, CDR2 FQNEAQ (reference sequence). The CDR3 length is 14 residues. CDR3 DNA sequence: TGTGCCAGCAGCTTAGTACAGGGAAATTCACCCCTCCACTTT. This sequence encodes CASSLVQGNSPLHF.

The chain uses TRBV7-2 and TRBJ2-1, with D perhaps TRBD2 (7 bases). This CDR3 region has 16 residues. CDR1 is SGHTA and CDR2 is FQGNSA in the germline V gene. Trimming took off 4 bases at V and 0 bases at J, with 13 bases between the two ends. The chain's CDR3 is CASSYGGGASYNEQFF. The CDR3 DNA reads TGTGCCAGCAGCTACGGAGGGGGGGCCTCCTACAATGAGCAGTTCTTC.

In nucleotides, the CDR3 is TGCGCCAGCAGTGAGTCCGTAGCCGCCTACGAGCAGTACTTC. Translating gives CASSESVAAYEQYF. The chain employs TRBV10-1 and TRBJ2-7; no reliable D call. The CDR3 has 14 residues. The germline V gene has CDR1 WNHNN and CDR2 SYGVQD (reference sequence). The V gene lost 0 bases and the J gene lost 2 bases, with 8 bases spanning the gap.

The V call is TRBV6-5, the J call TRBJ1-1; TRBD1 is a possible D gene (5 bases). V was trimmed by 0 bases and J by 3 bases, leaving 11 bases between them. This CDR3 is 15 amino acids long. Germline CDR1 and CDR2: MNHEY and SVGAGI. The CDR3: CASSYSGRVDTEAFF. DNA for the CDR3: TGTGCCAGCAGTTACTCGGGCAGGGTTGACACTGAAGCTTTCTTT.

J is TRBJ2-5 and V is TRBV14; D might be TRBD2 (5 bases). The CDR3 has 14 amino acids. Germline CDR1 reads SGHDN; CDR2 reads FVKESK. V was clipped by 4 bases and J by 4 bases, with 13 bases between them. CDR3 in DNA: TGTGCCAGCAGCCCTCTAGCCTTGGGAGAGACCCAGTACTTC. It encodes CASSPLALGETQYF. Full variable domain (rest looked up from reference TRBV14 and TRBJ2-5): EAGVTQFPSHSVIEKGQTVTLRCDPISGHDNLYWYRRVMGKEIKFLLHFVKESKQDESGMPNNRFLAERTGGTYSTLKVQPAELEDSGVYFCASSPLALGETQYFGPGTRLLVL.

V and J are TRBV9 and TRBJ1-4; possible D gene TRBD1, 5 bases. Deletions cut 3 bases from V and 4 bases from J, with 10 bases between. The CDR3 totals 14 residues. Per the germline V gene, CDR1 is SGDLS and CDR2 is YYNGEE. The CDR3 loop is CASSEDSYNEKLFF. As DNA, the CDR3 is TGTGCCAGCAGCGAAGACAGTTATAATGAAAAACTGTTTTTT.

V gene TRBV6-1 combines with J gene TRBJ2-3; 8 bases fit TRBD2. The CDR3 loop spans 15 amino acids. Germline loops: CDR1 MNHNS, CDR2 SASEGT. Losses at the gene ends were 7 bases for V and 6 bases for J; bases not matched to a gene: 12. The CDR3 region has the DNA TGTGCCAGCAAACGACTAGCGCCCGTCGTGGATACGCAGTATTTT. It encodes CASKRLAPVVDTQYF.

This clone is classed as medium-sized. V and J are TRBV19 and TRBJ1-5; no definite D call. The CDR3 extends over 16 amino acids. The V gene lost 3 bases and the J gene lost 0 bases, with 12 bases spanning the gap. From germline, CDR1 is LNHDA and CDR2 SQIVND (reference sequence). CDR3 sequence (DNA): TGTGCCAGTAGTATTTCGGGCGCTAATAGCAATCAGCCCCAGCATTTT. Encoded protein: CASSISGANSNQPQHF. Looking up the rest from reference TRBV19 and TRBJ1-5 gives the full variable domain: DGGITQSPKYLFRKEGQNVTLSCEQNLNHDAMYWYRQDPGQGLRLIYYSQIVNDFQKGDIAEGYSVSREKKESFPLTVTSAQKNPTAFYLCASSISGANSNQPQHFGDGTRLSIL.

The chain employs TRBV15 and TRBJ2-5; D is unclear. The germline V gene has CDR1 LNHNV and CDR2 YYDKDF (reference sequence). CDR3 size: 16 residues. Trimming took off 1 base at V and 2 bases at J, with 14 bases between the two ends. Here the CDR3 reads CATSRVLPLVQETQYF. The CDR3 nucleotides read TGTGCCACCAGCAGAGTTCTTCCGTTAGTACAAGAGACCCAGTACTTC.

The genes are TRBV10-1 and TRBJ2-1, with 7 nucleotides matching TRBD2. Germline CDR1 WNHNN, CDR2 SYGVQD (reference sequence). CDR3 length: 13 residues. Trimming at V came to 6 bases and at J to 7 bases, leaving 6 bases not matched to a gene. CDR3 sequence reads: CASSLGGENEQFF. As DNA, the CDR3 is TGCGCCAGCAGCCTTGGGGGGGAAAATGAGCAGTTCTTC.

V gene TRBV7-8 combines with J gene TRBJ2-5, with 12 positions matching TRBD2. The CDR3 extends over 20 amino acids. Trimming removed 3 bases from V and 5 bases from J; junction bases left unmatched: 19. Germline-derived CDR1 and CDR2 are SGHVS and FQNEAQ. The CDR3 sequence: CASSFKGLAGLESPRETQYF. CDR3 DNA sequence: TGTGCCAGCAGCTTCAAAGGACTAGCGGGACTAGAATCCCCCCGGGAGACCCAGTACTTC.

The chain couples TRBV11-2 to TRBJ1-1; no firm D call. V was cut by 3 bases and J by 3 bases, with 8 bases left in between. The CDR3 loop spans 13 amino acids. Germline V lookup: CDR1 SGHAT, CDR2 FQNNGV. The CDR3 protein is CASSFGVDTEAFF. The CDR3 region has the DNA TGTGCCAGCAGCTTCGGGGTTGACACTGAAGCTTTCTTT.